This is a list of T cell receptor beta chains from one sample in a study of somatic mutations in cytotoxic T cells in rheumatoid arthritis. The data were produced by immunoSEQ multiplex PCR, yet TCRdb's version contains in-frame clones alone and is incomplete. The table includes over 15,000 clones, 80% detected once. Sequenced sample: CD8+ T cells sorted from blood. The receptor source for this set is an adult with rheumatoid arthritis. Both conserved end residues are trimmed from each CDR3. Not every row has a clone size; where given, it reads once, few, many or a size class.

>TRBV7-3|.|TRBJ2-3
ASKIAGGSTDTQY
>TRBV30|.|TRBJ1-5
AWSPGQGVQPQH
>TRBV29-1|.|TRBJ2-2
SVDVTAGTTGELF
>TRBV4-1|.|TRBJ2-7
ASSQSTADPYGQY
>TRBV4-1|few|TRBJ1-1
ASSQGQGRNTEAF
>TRBV6-4|.|TRBJ2-2
ASSLRGTGELF
>TRBV19|.|TRBJ2-7
ASSWDRGRVYEQY
>TRBV12-5|.|TRBJ1-5
ASGSPPRQPQH
>TRBV2|few|TRBJ2-7
ASKHRVHYEQY
>TRBV4-1|.|TRBJ2-2
ASSMGQGDGELF
>TRBV10-3|.|TRBJ2-3
AISESMPRLARSTDTQY
>TRBV21-1|.|TRBJ2-3
ASSKALAGGTDTQY
>TRBV5-4|.|TRBJ1-1
ASSDRDLNTEAF
>TRBV27|once|TRBJ2-3
ASSLSRPDTQY
>TRBV7-6|.|TRBJ2-1
ASSQGRNEQF
>TRBV20-1|.|TRBJ2-3
SAQITDTQY
>TRBV4-1|once|TRBJ2-2
ASSQGSRAPGELF
>TRBV27|.|TRBJ2-7
ASSPRGASYEQY
>TRBV12-5|.|TRBJ1-1
ASGLVLLGREINTEAF
>TRBV19|.|TRBJ1-1
ASSWGGGRTEAF
>TRBV6-5|.|TRBJ1-2
ASTDQGVDYGYT
>TRBV7-9|few|TRBJ2-7
ASSPRTSGRVREQY
>TRBV4-2|.|TRBJ2-3
ASSQLGRDTQY
>TRBV6-5|.|TRBJ2-7
ASSSRDRFYEQY
>TRBV6-1|.|TRBJ1-2
ASEKIRGTNYGYT
>TRBV2|.|TRBJ2-7
ASSERLSFRDSRYEQY
>TRBV6-1|few|TRBJ2-5
ASSEGPGRETQY
>TRBV19|.|TRBJ1-6
ASSRDPRHSYNSPLH
>TRBV6-1|.|TRBJ1-5
ASSAGDGNQPQH
>TRBV6-1|.|TRBJ2-3
ASSEEAGGADTQY
>TRBV4-1|.|TRBJ1-4
ASSPDPGGGAEKLF
>TRBV7-9|.|TRBJ1-2
ASLQIANYGYT
>TRBV9|.|TRBJ1-5
ASSVGQNQPQH
>TRBV30|.|TRBJ1-1
AWTEDRVNTEAF
>TRBV19|.|TRBJ1-2
ASSIDLYGYT
>TRBV11-3|.|TRBJ1-1
ASSLRGTAGTEAF